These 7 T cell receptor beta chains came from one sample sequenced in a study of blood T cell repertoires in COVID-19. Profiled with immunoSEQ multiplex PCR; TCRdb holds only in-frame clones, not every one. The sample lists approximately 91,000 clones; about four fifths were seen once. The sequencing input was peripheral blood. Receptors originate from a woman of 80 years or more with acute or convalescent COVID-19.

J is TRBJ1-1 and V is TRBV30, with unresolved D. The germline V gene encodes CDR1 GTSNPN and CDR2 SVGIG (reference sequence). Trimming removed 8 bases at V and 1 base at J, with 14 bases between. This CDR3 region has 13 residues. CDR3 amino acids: CAQRRDWNTEAFF. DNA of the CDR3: TGTGCCCAGAGGAGGGATTGGAACACTGAAGCTTTCTTT.

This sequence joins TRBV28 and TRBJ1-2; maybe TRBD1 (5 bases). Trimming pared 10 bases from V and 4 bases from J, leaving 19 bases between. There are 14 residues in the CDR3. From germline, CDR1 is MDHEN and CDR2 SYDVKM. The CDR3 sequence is CATEVQGRVYGYTF. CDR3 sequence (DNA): TGTGCCACCGAAGTCCAGGGAAGAGTCTATGGCTACACCTTC.

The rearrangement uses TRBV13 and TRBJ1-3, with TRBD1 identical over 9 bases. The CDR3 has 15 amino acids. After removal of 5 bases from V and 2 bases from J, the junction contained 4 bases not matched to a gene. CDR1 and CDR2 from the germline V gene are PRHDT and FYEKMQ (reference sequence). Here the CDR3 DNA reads TGTGCCAGCAGCCGGGACAGGGCGGCTGGAAACACCATATATTTT. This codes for CASSRDRAAGNTIYF.

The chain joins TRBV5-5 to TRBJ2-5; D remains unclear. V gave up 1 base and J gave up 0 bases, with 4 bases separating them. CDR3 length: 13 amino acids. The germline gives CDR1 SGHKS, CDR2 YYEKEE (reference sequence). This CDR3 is CASSLWHQETQYF. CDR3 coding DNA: TGTGCCAGCAGCTTGTGGCACCAAGAGACCCAGTACTTC.

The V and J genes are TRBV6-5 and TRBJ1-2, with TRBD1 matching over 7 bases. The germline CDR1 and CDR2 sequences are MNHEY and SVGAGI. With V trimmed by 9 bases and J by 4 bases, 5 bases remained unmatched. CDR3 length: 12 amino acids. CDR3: CASTDRIYGYTF. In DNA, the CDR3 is TGTGCCAGTACGGACAGGATCTATGGCTACACCTTC.

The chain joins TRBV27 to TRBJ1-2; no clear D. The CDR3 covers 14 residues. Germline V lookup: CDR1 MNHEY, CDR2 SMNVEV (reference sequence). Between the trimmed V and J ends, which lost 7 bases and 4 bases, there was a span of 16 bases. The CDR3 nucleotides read TGTGCCAGCACCTCGGTGAGGGAAGGCTATGGCTACACCTTC. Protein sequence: CASTSVREGYGYTF.

CDR3 amino acids: CASSLVAGRADTQYF. DNA for the CDR3: TGTGCCAGCAGCTTAGTGGCCGGGAGGGCAGATACGCAGTATTTT. This sequence joins TRBV7-2 and TRBJ2-3; 8 bases fit TRBD2. CDR3 length equals 15 residues. With 1 base clipped from V and 4 bases from J, the junction kept 4 bases outside the gene matches. The germline CDR1 and CDR2 sequences are SGHTA and FQGNSA.